The rows below give T cell receptor beta chains drawn from one sample of a study of CD8+CD57+ T cells in acquired aplastic anemia. A single record per CDR3 protein comes from TCRdb applying MiXCR to the reads. Here the sample spans 250,000 to 350,000 distinct CDR3 sequences, 45% to 70% being singletons. The sample taken for sequencing was sorted CD4+, CD8+, or CD8+CD57+ T cells (not recorded which) from PBMCs. These receptors all come from a human donor with severe aplastic anemia or a healthy control (not recorded which). Each CDR3 is given with its conserved first and last residue. A D gene is named only where the DNA matches it firmly. Clone size appears in some rows only: once, few, many, or a class for an expanded clone.

d_gene: .; j_gene: TRBJ1-1; v_gene: TRBV6-5; abundance: many; len: 14; CDR3aa: CASSYSGENTEAFF; CDR3nt: TGTGCCAGCAGTTACTCGGGCGAGAACACTGAAGCTTTCTTT
d_gene: .; j_gene: TRBJ2-7; v_gene: TRBV6-5; abundance: .; len: 12; CDR3aa: CASNSQAYEQYF; CDR3nt: TGTGCCAGCAATTCACAGGCCTACGAGCAGTACTTC
d_gene: .; j_gene: TRBJ1-5; v_gene: TRBV12-3/TRBV12-4; abundance: many; len: 14; CDR3aa: CASSLALSGQPQHF; CDR3nt: TGTGCCAGCAGTTTAGCGCTAAGTGGTCAGCCCCAGCATTTT
d_gene: .; j_gene: TRBJ1-2; v_gene: TRBV7-2; abundance: .; len: 11; CDR3aa: CASSLSHGYTF; CDR3nt: TGTGCCAGCAGCTTATCGCATGGCTACACCTTC
d_gene: .; j_gene: TRBJ2-7; v_gene: TRBV12-3/TRBV12-4; abundance: .; len: 15; CDR3aa: CASRGGGHSSEEQYF; CDR3nt: TGTGCCAGCAGGGGGGGGGGACATAGTTCAGAAGAGCAGTACTTC
d_gene: TRBD1; j_gene: TRBJ1-6; v_gene: TRBV5-5; abundance: few; len: 15; CDR3aa: CASSRTDRDNSPLHF; CDR3nt: TGTGCCAGCAGCCGGACGGACAGGGATAATTCACCCCTCCACTTT
d_gene: TRBD1; j_gene: TRBJ2-2; v_gene: TRBV9; abundance: .; len: 14; CDR3aa: CASSVEGASGELFF; CDR3nt: TGTGCCAGCAGCGTAGAGGGGGCTAGCGGGGAGCTGTTTTTT
d_gene: TRBD1; j_gene: TRBJ1-1; v_gene: TRBV7-9; abundance: .; len: 15; CDR3aa: CASSLEGQRNTEAFF; CDR3nt: TGTGCCAGCAGCTTAGAGGGACAGCGGAACACTGAAGCTTTCTTT
d_gene: .; j_gene: TRBJ2-7; v_gene: TRBV29-1; abundance: .; len: 13; CDR3aa: CSVVGRLSYEQYF; CDR3nt: TGCAGCGTTGTGGGCAGGCTTTCCTACGAGCAGTACTTC
d_gene: .; j_gene: TRBJ2-7; v_gene: TRBV6-1; abundance: many; len: 14; CDR3aa: CASSEATAYYEQYF; CDR3nt: TGTGCCAGCAGTGAAGCCACAGCTTACTACGAGCAGTACTTC
d_gene: TRBD1; j_gene: TRBJ1-2; v_gene: TRBV24-1; abundance: .; len: 14; CDR3aa: CATSAGDRAEGYTF; CDR3nt: TGTGCCACCAGCGCTGGGGACAGGGCGGAGGGCTACACCTTC
d_gene: .; j_gene: TRBJ1-3; v_gene: TRBV25-1; abundance: .; len: 15; CDR3aa: CASRGDLGSGNTIYF; CDR3nt: TGTGCCAGCAGGGGAGACCTGGGCTCTGGAAACACCATATATTTT
d_gene: TRBD1; j_gene: TRBJ1-5; v_gene: TRBV15; abundance: .; len: 14; CDR3aa: CATSGDRVNQPQHF; CDR3nt: TGTGCCACCAGCGGGGACAGGGTAAATCAGCCCCAGCATTTT
d_gene: .; j_gene: TRBJ1-1; v_gene: TRBV7-2; abundance: .; len: 12; CDR3aa: CANSSATTEAFF; CDR3nt: TGTGCCAACAGCTCAGCGACCACTGAAGCTTTCTTT
d_gene: TRBD1; j_gene: TRBJ2-7; v_gene: TRBV10-3; abundance: .; len: 17; CDR3aa: CAISEALGQGDNYEQYF; CDR3nt: TGTGCCATCAGTGAGGCCCTAGGACAGGGGGACAACTACGAGCAGTACTTC
d_gene: TRBD1; j_gene: TRBJ1-2; v_gene: TRBV5-6; abundance: many; len: 17; CDR3aa: CASSLFRDRGPNYGYTF; CDR3nt: TGTGCCAGCAGCCTATTCCGGGACAGGGGGCCTAACTATGGCTACACCTTC
d_gene: TRBD2; j_gene: TRBJ2-1; v_gene: TRBV7-6; abundance: many; len: 17; CDR3aa: CASSLGATSGGAGEQFF; CDR3nt: TGTGCCAGCAGCTTAGGGGCGACTAGCGGGGGGGCCGGCGAGCAGTTCTTC
d_gene: .; j_gene: TRBJ2-7; v_gene: TRBV7-9; abundance: .; len: 16; CDR3aa: CASNLSSRGRSYEQYF; CDR3nt: TGTGCCAGCAACTTAAGTAGCAGGGGACGATCCTACGAGCAGTACTTC
d_gene: .; j_gene: TRBJ2-7; v_gene: TRBV6-5; abundance: .; len: 13; CDR3aa: CASSLVVGGEQYF; CDR3nt: TGTGCCAGCAGTTTAGTTGTTGGTGGCGAGCAGTACTTC
d_gene: TRBD1; j_gene: TRBJ2-7; v_gene: TRBV7-2; abundance: .; len: 15; CDR3aa: CASSLAGQGGYEQYF; CDR3nt: TGTGCCAGCAGCTTAGCCGGACAGGGGGGCTACGAGCAGTACTTC
d_gene: .; j_gene: TRBJ1-6; v_gene: TRBV20-1; abundance: many; len: 13; CDR3aa: CSARDPGTPPLHF; CDR3nt: TGCAGTGCTAGAGATCCCGGGACCCCACCCCTCCACTTT
d_gene: TRBD1; j_gene: TRBJ2-1; v_gene: TRBV3-1; abundance: once; len: 14; CDR3aa: CASSQGTGGDEQFF; CDR3nt: TGTGCCAGCAGCCAAGGGACAGGGGGCGATGAGCAGTTCTTC